This T cell receptor (beta chain) was obtained from a study of blood T cell repertoires in COVID-19. Study at large: Samples representing acute and convalescent COVID-19 were sourced from the United States, Italy and Spain.

Using immunoSEQ multiplex PCR, the repertoire was profiled, and TCRdb retains in-frame clones only, with some absent. The sample lists roughly 280,000 clones, 88% occurring once. The length of the CDR3 is 15 residues. Germline CDR1 is SGHTA and CDR2 is FQGNSA. Germline trimming cut 5 bases from V and 5 bases from J; bases unmatched to any gene: 9. Input material: peripheral blood. This TCR came from a woman younger than 45 with COVID-19, enrolled during active disease. The rearrangement links TRBV7-2 to TRBJ2-7, with TRBD2 matching over 10 bases. CDR3 DNA: TGTGCCAGCAGCGCCCCTAGCGGGAGAAGGGACGAGCAGTACTTC. Translated, it gives CASSAPSGRRDEQYF.